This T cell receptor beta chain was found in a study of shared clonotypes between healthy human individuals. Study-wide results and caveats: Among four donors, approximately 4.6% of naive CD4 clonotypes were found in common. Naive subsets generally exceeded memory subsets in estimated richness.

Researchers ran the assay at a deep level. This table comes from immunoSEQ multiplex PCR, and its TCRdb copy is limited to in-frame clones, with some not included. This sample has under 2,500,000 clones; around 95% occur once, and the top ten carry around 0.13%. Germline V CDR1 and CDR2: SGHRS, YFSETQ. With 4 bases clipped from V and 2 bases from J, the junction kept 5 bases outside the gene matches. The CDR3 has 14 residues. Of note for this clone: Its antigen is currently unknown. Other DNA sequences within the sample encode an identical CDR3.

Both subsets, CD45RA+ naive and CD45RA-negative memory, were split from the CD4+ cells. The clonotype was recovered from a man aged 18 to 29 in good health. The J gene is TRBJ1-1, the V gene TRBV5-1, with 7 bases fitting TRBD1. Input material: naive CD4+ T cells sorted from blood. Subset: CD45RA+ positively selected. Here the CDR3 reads CASSPQGGNTEAFF. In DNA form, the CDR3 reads TGCGCCAGCAGCCCCCAAGGGGGCAACACTGAAGCTTTCTTT.